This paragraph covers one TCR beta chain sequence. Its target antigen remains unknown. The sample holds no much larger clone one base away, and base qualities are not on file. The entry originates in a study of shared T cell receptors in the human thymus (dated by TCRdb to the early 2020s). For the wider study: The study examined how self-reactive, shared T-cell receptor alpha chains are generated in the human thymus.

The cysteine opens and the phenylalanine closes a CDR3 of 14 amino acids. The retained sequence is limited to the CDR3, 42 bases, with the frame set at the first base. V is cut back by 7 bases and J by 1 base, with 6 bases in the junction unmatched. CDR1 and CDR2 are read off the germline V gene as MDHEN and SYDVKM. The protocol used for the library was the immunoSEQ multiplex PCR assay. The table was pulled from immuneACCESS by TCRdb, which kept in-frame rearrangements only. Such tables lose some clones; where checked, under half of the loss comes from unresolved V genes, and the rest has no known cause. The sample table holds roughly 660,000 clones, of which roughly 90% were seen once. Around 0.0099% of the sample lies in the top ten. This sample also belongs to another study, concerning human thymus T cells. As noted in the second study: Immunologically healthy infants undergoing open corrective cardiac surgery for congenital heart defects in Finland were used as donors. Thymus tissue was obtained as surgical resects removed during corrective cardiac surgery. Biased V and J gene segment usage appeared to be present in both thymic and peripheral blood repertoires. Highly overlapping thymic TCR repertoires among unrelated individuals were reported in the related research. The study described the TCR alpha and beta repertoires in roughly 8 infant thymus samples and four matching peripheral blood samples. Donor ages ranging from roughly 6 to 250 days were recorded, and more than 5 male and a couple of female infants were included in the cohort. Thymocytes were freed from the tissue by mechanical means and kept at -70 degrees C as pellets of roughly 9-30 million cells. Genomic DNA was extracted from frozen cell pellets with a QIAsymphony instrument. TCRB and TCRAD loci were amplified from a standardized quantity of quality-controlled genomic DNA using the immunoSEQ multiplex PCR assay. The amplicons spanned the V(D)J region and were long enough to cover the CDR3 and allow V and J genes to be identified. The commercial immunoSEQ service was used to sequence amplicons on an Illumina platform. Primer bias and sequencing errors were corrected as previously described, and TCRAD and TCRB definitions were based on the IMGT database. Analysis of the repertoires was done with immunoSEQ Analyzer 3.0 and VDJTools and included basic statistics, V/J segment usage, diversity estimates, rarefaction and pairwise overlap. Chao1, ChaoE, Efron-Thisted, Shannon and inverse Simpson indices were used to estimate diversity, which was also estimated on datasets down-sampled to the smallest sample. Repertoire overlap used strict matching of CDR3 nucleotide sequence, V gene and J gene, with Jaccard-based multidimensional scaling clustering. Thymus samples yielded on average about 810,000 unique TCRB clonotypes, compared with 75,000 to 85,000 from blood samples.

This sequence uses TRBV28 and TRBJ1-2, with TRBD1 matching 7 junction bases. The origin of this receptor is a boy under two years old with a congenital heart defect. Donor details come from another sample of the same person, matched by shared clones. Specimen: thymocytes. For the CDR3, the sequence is CASTYRGGNYGYTF. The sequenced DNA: TGTGCCAGCACCTACAGGGGAGGTAACTATGGCTACACCTTC.